The subject of this entry is one TCR beta chain. Its cognate antigen is unknown. The data were taken from a study of Ad26.COV2.S vaccination and SARS-CoV-2 variants. Notes on the study in general: Participants in the vaccine arm had higher spike-specific TCR breadth; placebo recipients had lower.

The CDR3 has 17 amino acids. The V end was cut by 0 bases, the J end by 4 bases, with 15 bases between. Germline CDR1 reads SGHTA; CDR2 reads FQGNSA. Using immunoSEQ multiplex PCR, the repertoire was profiled, and TCRdb retains in-frame clones only, with some absent. Of a few hundred thousand clones detected, approximately 83% appear once; the ten largest clones hold 7.4%. Treatment of the sample: around 19 received Ad26.COV2.S at low or high dose, single or two shots; roughly five received placebo; per-sample allocation not given. On day 63 after the first injection, vaccine and placebo recipients gave samples.

The starting material was peripheral blood, obtained in a trial of Ad26.COV2.S vaccine versus placebo. The chain employs TRBV7-2 and TRBJ2-2; D uncertain. This receptor was obtained from a person between 18 and 65 years old who received the Ad26.COV2.S COVID-19 vaccine or a placebo. In nucleotides, the CDR3 is TGTGCCAGCAGCTTAGCGCCCCCAAGCAGCCTCACCGGGGAGCTGTTTTTT. As protein: CASSLAPPSSLTGELFF.